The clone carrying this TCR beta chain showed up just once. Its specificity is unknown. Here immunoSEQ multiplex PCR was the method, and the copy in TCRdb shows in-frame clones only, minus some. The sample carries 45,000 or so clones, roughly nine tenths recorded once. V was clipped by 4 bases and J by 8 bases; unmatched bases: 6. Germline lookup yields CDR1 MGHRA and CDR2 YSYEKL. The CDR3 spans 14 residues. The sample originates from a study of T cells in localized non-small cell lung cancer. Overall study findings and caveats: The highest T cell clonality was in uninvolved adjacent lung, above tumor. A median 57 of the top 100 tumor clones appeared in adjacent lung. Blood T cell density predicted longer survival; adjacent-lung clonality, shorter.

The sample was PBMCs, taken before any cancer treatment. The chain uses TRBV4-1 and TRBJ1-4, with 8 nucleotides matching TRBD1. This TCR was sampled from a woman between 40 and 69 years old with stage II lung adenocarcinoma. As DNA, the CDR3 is TGCGCCAGCAGCCCACAGGGGGAGGGGGAAAAACTGTTTTTT. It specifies CASSPQGEGEKLFF.